This record looks at one T cell receptor beta chain sequence and its context. Samples were assayed with immunoSEQ v3.0 at survey level. The repertoire was sequenced with immunoSEQ multiplex PCR; TCRdb's copy has only in-frame clones and lacks some. The table has more than 25,000 clones, 97% seen once. The data were obtained in a study of long-term antiretroviral therapy in people with HIV. Participants with HIV, all of them, were treated in the United States. CDR3 length: 14 amino acids. The germline V and J ends were trimmed by 0 bases and 5 bases, with 12 bases remaining between them. CDR1 and CDR2 from the germline V gene are SGDLS and YYNGEE.

The chain employs TRBV9 and TRBJ2-7; D uncertain. Material: unsorted PBMCs, obtained 7.6 years after starting antiretroviral therapy. The sequence came from a man aged 30 to 45 with HIV. CDR3 nucleotides: TGTGCCAGCAGCGTAGTTGGGGTTTTAGACGAGCAGTACTTC. This gives the protein CASSVVGVLDEQYF.